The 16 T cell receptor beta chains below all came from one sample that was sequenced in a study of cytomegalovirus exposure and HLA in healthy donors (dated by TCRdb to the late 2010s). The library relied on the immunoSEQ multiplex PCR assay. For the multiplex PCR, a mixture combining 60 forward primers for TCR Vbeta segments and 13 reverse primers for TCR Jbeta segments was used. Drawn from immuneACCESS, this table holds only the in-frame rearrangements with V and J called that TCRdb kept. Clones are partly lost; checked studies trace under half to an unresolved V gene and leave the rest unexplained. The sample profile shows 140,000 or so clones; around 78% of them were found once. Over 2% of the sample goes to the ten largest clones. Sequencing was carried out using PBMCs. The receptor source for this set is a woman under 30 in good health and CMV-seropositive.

In DNA, the CDR3 is TGTGCTAGTGGTTTGGTGGGGACAGGGGATAATGAAAAACTGTTTTTT. Protein product: CASGLVGTGDNEKLFF. This chain joins TRBV12-5 and TRBJ1-4, with 10 bases matching TRBD1. This CDR3 region has 16 residues. Germline CDR1 and CDR2: LGHNT and FRNRAP. With V trimmed by 0 bases and J by 4 bases, 2 bases remained unmatched.

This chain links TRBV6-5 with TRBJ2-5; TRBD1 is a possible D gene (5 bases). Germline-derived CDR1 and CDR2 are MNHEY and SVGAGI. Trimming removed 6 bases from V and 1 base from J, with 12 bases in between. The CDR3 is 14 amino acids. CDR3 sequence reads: CASSSDSTQETQYF. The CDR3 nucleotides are TGTGCCAGCAGCTCCGACAGTACCCAAGAGACCCAGTACTTC.

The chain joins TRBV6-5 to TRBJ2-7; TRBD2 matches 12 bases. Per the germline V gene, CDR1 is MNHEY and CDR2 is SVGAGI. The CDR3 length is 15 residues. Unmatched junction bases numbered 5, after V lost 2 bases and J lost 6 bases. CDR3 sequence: CASSYGGTSGPEQYF. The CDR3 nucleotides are TGTGCCAGCAGTTACGGTGGGACTAGCGGGCCCGAGCAGTACTTC.

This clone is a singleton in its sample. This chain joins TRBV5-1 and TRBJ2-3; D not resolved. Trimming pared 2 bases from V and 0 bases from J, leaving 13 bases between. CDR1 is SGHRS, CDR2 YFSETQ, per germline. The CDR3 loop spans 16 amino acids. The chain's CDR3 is CASSLTTLTSTDTQYF. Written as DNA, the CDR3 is TGCGCCAGCAGCTTAACAACGTTGACTAGCACAGATACGCAGTATTTT.

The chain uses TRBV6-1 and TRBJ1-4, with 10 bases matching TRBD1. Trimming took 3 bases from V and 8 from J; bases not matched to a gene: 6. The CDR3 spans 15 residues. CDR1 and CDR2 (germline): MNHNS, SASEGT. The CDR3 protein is CASSEQDRGWEKLFF. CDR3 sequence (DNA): TGTGCCAGCAGTGAGCAGGACAGGGGGTGGGAAAAACTGTTTTTT.

The CDR3 coding sequence is TGTGCCAGCAGCTTAACAGGGGGGTACGAGCAGTACTTC. Protein sequence: CASSLTGGYEQYF. The rearrangement links TRBV7-2 to TRBJ2-7; 8 positions agree with TRBD1. CDR3 length equals 13 residues. Germline V gives CDR1 SGHTA, CDR2 FQGNSA. Trimming removed 2 bases from V and 4 bases from J; junction bases left unmatched: 1.

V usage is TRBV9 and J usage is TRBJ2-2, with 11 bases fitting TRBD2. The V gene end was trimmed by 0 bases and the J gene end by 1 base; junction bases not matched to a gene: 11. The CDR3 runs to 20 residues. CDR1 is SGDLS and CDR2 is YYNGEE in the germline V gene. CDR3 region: CASSVGLSGGAGLNTGELFF. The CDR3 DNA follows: TGTGCCAGCAGCGTAGGGCTTAGCGGGGGGGCTGGCTTGAACACCGGGGAGCTGTTTTTT.

The CDR3 is CASSQGQTGGNEQFF. The CDR3 DNA reads as TGCGCCAGCAGCCAAGGTCAGACAGGGGGCAATGAGCAGTTCTTC. V usage is TRBV4-1 and J usage is TRBJ2-1; TRBD1 aligns across 9 bases. The CDR3 consists of 15 residues. Germline-derived CDR1 and CDR2 are MGHRA and YSYEKL. V lost 1 base, J lost 6 bases, and 4 bases stayed unmatched.

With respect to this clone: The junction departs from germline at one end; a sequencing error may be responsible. The CDR3 protein is CSSTPPGRGTEAFF. As DNA, the CDR3 is TGTTCCAGCACCCCGCCTGGCAGGGGGACTGAAGCTTTCTTT. The chain carries TRBV7-9 and TRBJ1-1, with 7 positions matching TRBD1. The length of the CDR3 is 14 residues. Germline CDR1 is SEHNR and CDR2 is FQNEAQ (reference sequence).

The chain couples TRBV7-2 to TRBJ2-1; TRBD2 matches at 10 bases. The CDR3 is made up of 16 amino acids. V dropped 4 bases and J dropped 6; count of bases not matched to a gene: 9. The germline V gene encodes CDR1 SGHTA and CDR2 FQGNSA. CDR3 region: CASSSPGERGGNEQFF. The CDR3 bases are TGTGCCAGCAGCTCCCCTGGGGAGCGGGGGGGCAATGAGCAGTTCTTC.

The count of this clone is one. The CDR3 DNA is TGTGCCAGCAGCTTAGGATCCAGGGGGCTTTGGTTCGAGCAGTACTTC. It codes for CASSLGSRGLWFEQYF. The rearrangement uses TRBV7-2 and TRBJ2-7, with 8 bases identical to TRBD1. Germline CDR1 SGHTA, CDR2 FQGNSA. The CDR3 is 16 amino acids. J was trimmed by 6 bases and V by 1 base; bases with no gene match: 11. Full variable domain (missing parts from reference TRBV7-2 and TRBJ2-7): GAGVSQSPSNKVTEKGKDVELRCDPISGHTALYWYRQSLGQGLEFLIYFQGNSAPDKSGLPSDRFSAERTGGSVSTLTIQRTQQEDSAVYLCASSLGSRGLWFEQYFGPGTRLTVT.

CDR3 region: CASSYSGTGSYEQYF. CDR3 nucleotide sequence: TGTGCCAGCAGTTATTCTGGGACAGGGTCCTACGAGCAGTACTTC. The rearrangement links TRBV6-6 to TRBJ2-7; 9 bases line up with TRBD1. Germline V lookup: CDR1 MNHNY, CDR2 SVGAGI (reference sequence). The CDR3 is 15 residues long. The trim removed 3 bases at V and 1 base at J, leaving 4 bases unmatched.

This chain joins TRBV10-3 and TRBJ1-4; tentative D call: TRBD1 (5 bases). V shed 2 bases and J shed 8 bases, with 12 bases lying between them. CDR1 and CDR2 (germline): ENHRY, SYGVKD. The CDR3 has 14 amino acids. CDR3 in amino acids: CAISEGAAGEKLFF. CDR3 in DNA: TGTGCCATCAGTGAGGGGGCCGCTGGGGAAAAACTGTTTTTT.

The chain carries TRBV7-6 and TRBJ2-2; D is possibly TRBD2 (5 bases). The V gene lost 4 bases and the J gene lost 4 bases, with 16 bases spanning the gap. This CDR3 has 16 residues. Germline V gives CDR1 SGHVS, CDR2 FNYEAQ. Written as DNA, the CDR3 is TGTGCCAGCAGCTCCCCGTGGGGTGGGAGCACCGGGGAGCTGTTTTTT. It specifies CASSSPWGGSTGELFF.

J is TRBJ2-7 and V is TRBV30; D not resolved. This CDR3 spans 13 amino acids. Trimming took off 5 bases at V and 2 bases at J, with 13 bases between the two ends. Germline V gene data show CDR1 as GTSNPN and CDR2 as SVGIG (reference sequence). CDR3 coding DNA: TGTGCCTGGGCATACAGTGACACCTACGAGCAGTACTTC. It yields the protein CAWAYSDTYEQYF.

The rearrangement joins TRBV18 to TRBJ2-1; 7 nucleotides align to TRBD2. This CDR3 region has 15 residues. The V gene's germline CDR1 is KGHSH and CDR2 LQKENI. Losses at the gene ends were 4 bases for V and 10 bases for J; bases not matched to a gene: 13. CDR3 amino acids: CASSLRTSQDPEQFF. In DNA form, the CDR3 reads TGTGCCAGCTCACTCCGGACTAGTCAGGACCCAGAGCAGTTCTTC.